This T cell receptor (beta chain) was captured in a study of shared clonotypes between healthy human individuals. CD45RO-negative, CCR7-positively selected cells formed the naive CD8 fraction, excluding terminally differentiated effector memory CD45RA+ cells. The assay was run at deep level. Repertoires were generated with immunoSEQ multiplex PCR, while TCRdb's copy carries only in-frame clones and drops some. The sample contains some 740,000 clones, around 93% of which appear only once. Overall study results and limits: Estimated richness was generally greater in naive than memory subsets. Rarefaction showed sorted-subset sequencing was incomplete despite large depth.

V was clipped by 3 bases and J by 9 bases, with 9 bases between them. The germline V gene has CDR1 SNHLY and CDR2 FYNNEI. The CDR3 runs to 13 residues. In the case of this clone: The antigen remains unidentified.

The sequence came from a man between 25 and 39 years old in good health. The sequenced sample consisted of naive CD8+ T cells sorted from blood. The rearrangement joins TRBV2 to TRBJ1-6; weak D call: TRBD1 (5 bases). The CDR3 reads CASSEGGFSPLHF. The CDR3 DNA is TGTGCCAGCAGTGAGGGGGGTTTTTCACCCCTCCACTTT. Full variable domain (remainder filled in from reference TRBV2 and TRBJ1-6): EPEVTQTPSHQVTQMGQEVILRCVPISNHLYFYWYRQILGQKVEFLVSFYNNEISEKSEIFDDQFSVERPDGSNFTLKIRSTKLEDSAMYFCASSEGGFSPLHFGNGTRLTVT.